The 14 T cell receptor beta chains below were found in one sample sequenced in a study of T cells in localized non-small cell lung cancer. Assay used: immunoSEQ multiplex PCR; TCRdb lists only in-frame clones, some missing. The top ten clones hold 20% to 30% of a sample with under 3,500 clones, under 30% of them seen once. This specimen consisted of lung tumor tissue, obtained before any cancer treatment. The receptor set was obtained from a woman aged 40-70 years with stage I lung adenocarcinoma.

This clone has a single count. The chain has TRBV19 and TRBJ2-3; no reliable D call. The germline gives CDR1 LNHDA, CDR2 SQIVND (reference sequence). V lost 3 bases, J lost 2 bases, and 9 bases lay in between. This CDR3 has 14 amino acids. The CDR3 nucleotides read TGTGCCAGTAGTATCGGCCCACTCACAGATACGCAGTATTTT. Amino acid sequence: CASSIGPLTDTQYF.

This clone was seen at least ten times. The rearrangement links TRBV6-8 to TRBJ1-2, with D hard to call. Trimming cost V 4 bases and J 2 bases, with 8 bases left between them. The CDR3 has 13 residues. Per germline, CDR1 MNHGY and CDR2 SAAAGT. The CDR3 sequence: CASSSIRNYGYTF. The CDR3 DNA is TGTGCCAGCAGTTCGATAAGGAACTATGGCTACACCTTC.

The genes are TRBV19 and TRBJ1-5; 9 bases fit TRBD1. Trimming cost V 5 bases and J 5 bases; bases outside gene matches: 7. The length of the CDR3 is 15 residues. Germline V gene data show CDR1 as LNHDA and CDR2 as SQIVND (reference sequence). In nucleotides, the CDR3 is TGTGCCAGTAGTTATCCCGGGACAGGGTATCAGCCCCAGCATTTT. This gives the protein CASSYPGTGYQPQHF.

V is TRBV6-8 and J is TRBJ1-6; 8 nucleotides match TRBD1. Germline-derived CDR1 and CDR2 are MNHGY and SAAAGT. The CDR3 runs to 18 residues. Trimming took 5 bases from V and 0 from J; bases not matched to a gene: 9. CDR3 coding DNA: TGTGCCAGCAGTCCCAGGGGGCTTTCAAGCTCCTATAATTCACCCCTCCACTTT. Amino acid sequence: CASSPRGLSSSYNSPLHF.

This clone was seen a few times. The rearrangement links TRBV10-2 to TRBJ2-7, with D unresolved. V was cut by 5 bases and J by 7 bases, with 12 bases left in between. The CDR3 covers 12 residues. Germline CDR1 WSHSY, CDR2 SAAADI. The CDR3 sequence is CASSYARREQYF. The CDR3 DNA sequence: TGCGCCAGCAGTTACGCACGGCGGGAGCAGTACTTC.

By sample fraction, this clone is medium-sized. This chain joins TRBV11-3 and TRBJ2-3; D unresolved. Germline V gene sequence: CDR1 SGHNT, CDR2 YENEEA. V lost 1 base, J lost 3 bases, and 8 bases lay in between. The CDR3 loop spans 14 amino acids. Here the CDR3 reads CASSLGPSTDTQYF. The CDR3 DNA reads TGTGCCAGCAGCTTAGGGCCCTCGACAGATACGCAGTATTTT.

This clone is deemed medium-sized. The rearrangement joins TRBV19 to TRBJ2-2; unclear D gene. The V gene lost 5 bases and the J gene lost 0 bases, with 7 bases spanning the gap. CDR3 length: 14 amino acids. Germline V CDR1 and CDR2: LNHDA, SQIVND (reference sequence). In nucleotides, the CDR3 is TGTGCCAGTAGTCGCCTGGCGAACACCGGGGAGCTGTTTTTT. Its translation: CASSRLANTGELFF.

This clone was observed a handful of times. The rearrangement joins TRBV4-1 to TRBJ2-3; D may be TRBD1 (6 bases). Germline V lookup: CDR1 MGHRA, CDR2 YSYEKL. The CDR3 spans 15 residues. Trimming pared 0 bases from V and 4 bases from J, leaving 11 bases between. This CDR3 is CASSQDYRVSDTQYF. Here the CDR3 DNA reads TGCGCCAGCAGCCAAGATTACAGGGTTTCAGATACGCAGTATTTT.

The V gene is TRBV19, the J gene TRBJ2-1; D uncertain. The germline V gene encodes CDR1 LNHDA and CDR2 SQIVND (reference sequence). V lost 5 bases and J lost 0, with 11 bases in between. This CDR3 has 15 residues. The CDR3 spells CASSWTRNSYNEQFF. CDR3 sequence (DNA): TGTGCCAGTAGTTGGACCCGCAACTCCTACAATGAGCAGTTCTTC. The full variable domain, with the rest looked up from reference TRBV19 and TRBJ2-1, is DGGITQSPKYLFRKEGQNVTLSCEQNLNHDAMYWYRQDPGQGLRLIYYSQIVNDFQKGDIAEGYSVSREKKESFPLTVTSAQKNPTAFYLCASSWTRNSYNEQFFGPGTRLTVL.

The chain is built from TRBV6-8 and TRBJ2-3, with 13 bases identical to TRBD2. The ends lost 5 bases at V and 6 bases at J; junction bases unmatched: 5. Germline values: CDR1 MNHGY, CDR2 SAAAGT. This CDR3 contains 15 residues. As DNA, the CDR3 is TGTGCCAGCAGTACCGGGACTAGCGGGGCGGATACGCAGTATTTT. Translating gives CASSTGTSGADTQYF.

V is TRBV1 and J is TRBJ2-5; TRBD1 is the table's D call and was not checked against the DNA. TRBV1 is flagged as a pseudogene. The CDR3 runs to 16 residues. CDR3 in DNA: TGCGCCAGCAGCCCCGCCCCTCAGGGATCAGGGGAGACCCAGTACTTC. Translation gives CASSPAPQGSGETQYF.

V gene TRBV19 combines with J gene TRBJ2-7, with TRBD1 as a possible D gene (6 bases). Germline assignment: CDR1 LNHDA and CDR2 SQIVND (reference sequence). V was cut by 6 bases and J by 1 base, with 13 bases left in between. This CDR3 is built from 14 residues. The CDR3 loop reads CASSRKQGSYEQYF. In nucleotides, the CDR3 is TGTGCCAGTAGCCGAAAACAGGGATCCTACGAGCAGTACTTC. The full variable domain, with the rest looked up from reference TRBV19 and TRBJ2-7, is DGGITQSPKYLFRKEGQNVTLSCEQNLNHDAMYWYRQDPGQGLRLIYYSQIVNDFQKGDIAEGYSVSREKKESFPLTVTSAQKNPTAFYLCASSRKQGSYEQYFGPGTRLTVT.

The rearrangement links TRBV15 to TRBJ1-5; D possibly corresponds to TRBD1 (5 bases). Germline CDR1 and CDR2: LNHNV and YYDKDF (reference sequence). This CDR3 has 15 amino acids. V was trimmed by 3 bases and J by 5 bases, leaving 14 bases between them. The CDR3 is CATSREGNNDQPQHF. The CDR3 DNA follows: TGTGCCACCAGCAGGGAGGGGAATAACGATCAGCCCCAGCATTTT.

The V gene is TRBV18, the J gene TRBJ2-3, with D possibly being TRBD1 (6 bases). Germline V gene sequence: CDR1 KGHSH, CDR2 LQKENI. The CDR3 spans 16 residues. V was shortened by 1 base and J by 0 bases, with 11 bases between the two germline ends. The CDR3 DNA is TGTGCCAGCTCACCACGACCCAGGGGTAGCACAGATACGCAGTATTTT. Translating it yields CASSPRPRGSTDTQYF. Based on the CDR3 plus reference TRBV18 and TRBJ2-3, the full variable domain is NAGVMQNPRHLVRRRGQEARLRCSPMKGHSHVYWYRQLPEEGLKFMVYLQKENIIDESGMPKERFSAEFPKEGPSILRIQQVVRGDSAAYFCASSPRPRGSTDTQYFGPGTRLTVL.